One sample yielded the 6 T cell receptor beta chains listed below, sequenced in a study of identical twins (dated by TCRdb to the mid-2010s). Receptor libraries were prepared by 5' RACE. Sequencing took place on an Illumina HiSeq 2000. TCRdb passed the public sequencing reads through fastp at Q25 and MiXCR, retaining productive beta sequences. All rows with the same CDR3 protein become a single entry with the most common DNA and genes. The sample yields a few hundred thousand distinct CDR3 sequences; more than 9% were counted once. The top ten constitute roughly 3.2% of the sample. This sample was shared with a second study, whose subject was yellow fever vaccine responses in identical twins.

Specimen: PBMCs. The receptors here all came from a woman between 18 and 30 years old in good health.

This clonotype was seen a few times. The genes are TRBV7-2 and TRBJ2-7; D is perhaps TRBD2 (6 bases). Germline-derived CDR1 and CDR2 are SGHTA and FQGNSA. The V gene lost 2 bases and the J gene lost 7 bases, with 21 bases spanning the gap. The CDR3 runs 16 residues. CDR3 residues: CASSLTRDSAYGEQYF. DNA of the CDR3: TGTGCCAGCAGCTTAACGCGGGACTCTGCTTACGGGGAGCAGTACTTC.

Note on this clonotype: This may be a read error: a much more frequent sequence differs by one nucleotide. CDR3 in DNA: TGTGCCAGCAGTTTAGGGGTGGGAGGTACGCAGTATTTT. Translated: CASSLGVGGTQYF. V is TRBV12-3 or TRBV12-4 and J is TRBJ2-3, with D possibly matching TRBD2 (6 bases). Trimming removed 1 base from V and 8 bases from J, with 10 bases in between. The CDR3 is made up of 13 amino acids.

The table lists this clonotype with a few counts. V and J are TRBV7-6 and TRBJ2-5, with no clear D. The CDR3 totals 15 residues. Germline CDR1 SGHVS, CDR2 FNYEAQ. V was shortened by 1 base and J by 0 bases, with 9 bases between the two germline ends. In DNA form, the CDR3 reads TGTGCCAGCAGCTTAGTGGTGTCAGACCAAGAGACCCAGTACTTC. This encodes CASSLVVSDQETQYF. Together with reference TRBV7-6 and TRBJ2-5, the CDR3 gives the full variable domain: GAGVSQSPRYKVTKRGQDVALRCDPISGHVSLYWYRQALGQGPEFLTYFNYEAQQDKSGLPNDRFSAERPEGSISTLTIQRTEQRDSAMYRCASSLVVSDQETQYFGPGTRLLVL.

This clonotype was observed at least ten times. This chain uses TRBV4-3 with TRBJ2-5, with 9 bases identical to TRBD1. V shed 1 base and J 4 bases; nucleotides not matched to a gene: 4. Germline V CDR1 and CDR2: LGHNA, YSLEER. The CDR3 runs 15 residues. The CDR3 DNA sequence: TGCGCCAGCAGCCAAGGGACAGGGGTTCTAGAGACCCAGTACTTC. Translated, it gives CASSQGTGVLETQYF.

CDR3 DNA sequence: TGTGCCACCAGTGATTTGCCCAGCGGACATAAAGATACGCAGTATTTT. Residues: CATSDLPSGHKDTQYF. The chain couples TRBV24-1 to TRBJ2-3, with D perhaps given as TRBD1 or TRBD2 (5 bases each). In germline, CDR1 is KGHDR, CDR2 SFDVKD. There are 16 residues in the CDR3. Trimming removed 0 bases at V and 5 bases at J, with 14 bases between.

The chain uses TRBV4-3 and TRBJ2-2; D call uncertain. The CDR3 contains 14 residues. V was clipped by 0 bases and J by 3 bases, with 5 bases between them. Germline V lookup: CDR1 LGHNA, CDR2 YSLEER. CDR3 residues: CASSQEHHTGELFF. The CDR3 DNA is TGCGCCAGCAGCCAAGAGCACCACACCGGGGAGCTGTTTTTT.